This T cell receptor (beta chain) was documented in a study of T cell responses to AZD1222 COVID-19 vaccine. Points from the study as a whole: Clonal diversity may have been underestimated, and the donors were mostly white British, with more females than males.

Comments on this clone: Antigen unknown.

The CDR3 extends over 17 amino acids. V shed 0 bases and J shed 0 bases, with 9 bases lying between them. CDR1 and CDR2 from the germline V gene are LGHNA and YNFKEQ. Using immunoSEQ multiplex PCR, the repertoire was profiled, and TCRdb retains in-frame clones only, with some absent. The sample consists of 150,000 or so clones, just under 95% of them appearing once. The source of this sequence is an adult in good health. The J gene is TRBJ2-6, the V gene TRBV4-2, with no clear D. The sequences come from peripheral blood, collected on day 0 of AZD1222 vaccination. CDR3 coding DNA: TGTGCCAGCAGCCAAGAGCAAGGATCCTCTGGGGCCAACGTCCTGACTTTC. Protein sequence: CASSQEQGSSGANVLTF.